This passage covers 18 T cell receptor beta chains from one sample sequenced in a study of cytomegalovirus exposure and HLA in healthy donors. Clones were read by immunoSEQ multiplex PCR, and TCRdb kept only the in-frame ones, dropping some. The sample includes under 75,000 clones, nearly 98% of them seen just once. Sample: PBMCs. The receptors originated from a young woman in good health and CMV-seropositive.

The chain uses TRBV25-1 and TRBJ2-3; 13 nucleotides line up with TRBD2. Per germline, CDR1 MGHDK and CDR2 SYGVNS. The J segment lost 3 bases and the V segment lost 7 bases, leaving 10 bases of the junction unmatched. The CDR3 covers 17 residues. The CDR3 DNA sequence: TGTGCCAGCATAAAAGGTGGGACTAGCGGGAAAACAGATACGCAGTATTTT. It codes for CASIKGGTSGKTDTQYF.

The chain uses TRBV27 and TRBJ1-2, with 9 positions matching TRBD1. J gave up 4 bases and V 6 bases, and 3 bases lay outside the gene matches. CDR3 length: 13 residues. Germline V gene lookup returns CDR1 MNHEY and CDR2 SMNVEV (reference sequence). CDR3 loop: CASRGQGIYGYTF. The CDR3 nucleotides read TGTGCCAGCAGGGGACAGGGTATCTATGGCTACACCTTC.

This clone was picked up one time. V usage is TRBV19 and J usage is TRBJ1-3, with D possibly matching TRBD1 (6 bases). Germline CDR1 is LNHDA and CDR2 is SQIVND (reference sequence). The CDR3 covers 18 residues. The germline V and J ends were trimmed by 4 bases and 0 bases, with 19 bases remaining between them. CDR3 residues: CASSTLSLGQISGNTIYF. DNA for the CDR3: TGTGCCAGTAGTACGCTCAGTCTAGGACAGATCTCTGGAAACACCATATATTTT.

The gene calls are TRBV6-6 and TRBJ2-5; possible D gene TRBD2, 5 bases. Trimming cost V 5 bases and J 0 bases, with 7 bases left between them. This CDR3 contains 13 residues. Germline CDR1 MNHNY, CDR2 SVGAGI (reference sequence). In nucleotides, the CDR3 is TGTGCCAGCAGTAAGGACTACCAAGAGACCCAGTACTTC. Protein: CASSKDYQETQYF.

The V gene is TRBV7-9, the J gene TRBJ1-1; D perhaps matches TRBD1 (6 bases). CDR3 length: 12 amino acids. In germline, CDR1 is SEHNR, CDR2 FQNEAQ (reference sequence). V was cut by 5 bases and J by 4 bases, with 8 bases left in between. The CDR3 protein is CASSLRGTEAFF. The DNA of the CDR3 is TGTGCCAGCAGCCTCAGGGGCACTGAAGCTTTCTTT.

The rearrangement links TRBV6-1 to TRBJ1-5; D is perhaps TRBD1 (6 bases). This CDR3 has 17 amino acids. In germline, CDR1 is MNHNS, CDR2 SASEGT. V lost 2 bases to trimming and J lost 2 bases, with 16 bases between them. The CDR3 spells CASSEIIGGRRNQPQHF. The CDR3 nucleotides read TGTGCCAGCAGTGAAATAATCGGGGGGCGCCGCAATCAGCCCCAGCATTTT.

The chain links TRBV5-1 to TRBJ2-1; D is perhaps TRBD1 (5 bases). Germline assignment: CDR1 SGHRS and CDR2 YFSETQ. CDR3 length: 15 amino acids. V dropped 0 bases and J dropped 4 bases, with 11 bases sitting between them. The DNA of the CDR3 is TGCGCCAGCAGCTTGGGACAGCTATCTTACAATGAGCAGTTCTTC. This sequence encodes CASSLGQLSYNEQFF.

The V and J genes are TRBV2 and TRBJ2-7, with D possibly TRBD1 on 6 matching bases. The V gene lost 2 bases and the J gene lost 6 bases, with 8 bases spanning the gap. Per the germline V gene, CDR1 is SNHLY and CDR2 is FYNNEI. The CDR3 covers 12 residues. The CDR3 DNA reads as TGTGCCAGCAGTGAACAGGGGCGCGAGCAGTACTTC. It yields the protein CASSEQGREQYF.

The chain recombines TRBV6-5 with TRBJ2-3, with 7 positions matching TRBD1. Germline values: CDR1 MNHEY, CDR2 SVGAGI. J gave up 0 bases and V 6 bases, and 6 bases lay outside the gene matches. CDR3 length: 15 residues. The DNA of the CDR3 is TGTGCCAGCAGCCAGACAGGGCCGAGCACAGATACGCAGTATTTT. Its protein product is CASSQTGPSTDTQYF.

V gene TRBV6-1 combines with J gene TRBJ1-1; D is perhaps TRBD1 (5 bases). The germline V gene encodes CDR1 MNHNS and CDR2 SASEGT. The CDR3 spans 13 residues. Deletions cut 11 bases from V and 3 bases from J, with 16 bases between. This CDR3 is CAEARGGDTEAFF. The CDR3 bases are TGTGCCGAGGCGAGGGGAGGGGACACTGAAGCTTTCTTT.

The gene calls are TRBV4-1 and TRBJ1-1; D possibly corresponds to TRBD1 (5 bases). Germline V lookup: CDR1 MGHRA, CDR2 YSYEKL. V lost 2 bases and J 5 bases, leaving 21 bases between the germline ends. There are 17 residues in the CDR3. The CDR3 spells CASSQTWAREGKTEAFF. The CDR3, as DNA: TGCGCCAGCAGCCAAACGTGGGCCAGGGAAGGAAAAACTGAAGCTTTCTTT.

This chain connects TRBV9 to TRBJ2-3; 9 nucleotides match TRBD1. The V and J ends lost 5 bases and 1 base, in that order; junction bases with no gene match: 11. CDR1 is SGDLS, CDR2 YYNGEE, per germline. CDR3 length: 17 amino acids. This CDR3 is CASSTYPRDRGTDTQYF. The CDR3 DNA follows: TGTGCCAGCAGTACTTACCCGCGGGACAGGGGCACAGATACGCAGTATTTT.

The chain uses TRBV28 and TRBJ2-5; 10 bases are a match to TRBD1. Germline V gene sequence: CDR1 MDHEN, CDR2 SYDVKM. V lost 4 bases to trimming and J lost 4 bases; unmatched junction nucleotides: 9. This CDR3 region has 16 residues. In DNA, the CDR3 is TGTGCCAGCAGTTCCCCCTCGACAGGGGGCGGAGAGACCCAGTACTTC. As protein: CASSSPSTGGGETQYF.

CDR3 region: CAWASSDTQYF. In DNA form, the CDR3 reads TGTGCCTGGGCTAGTTCCGATACGCAGTATTTT. This chain uses TRBV30 with TRBJ2-3, with D uncertain. This CDR3 spans 11 amino acids. V was shortened by 5 bases and J by 6 bases, with 9 bases between the two germline ends. Germline CDR1 and CDR2: GTSNPN and SVGIG (reference sequence). Complete variable domain (other parts from reference TRBV30 and TRBJ2-3): SQTIHQWPATLVQPVGSPLSLECTVEGTSNPNLYWYRQAAGRGLQLLFYSVGIGQISSEVPQNLSASRPQDRQFILSSKKLLLSDSGFYLCAWASSDTQYFGPGTRLTVL.

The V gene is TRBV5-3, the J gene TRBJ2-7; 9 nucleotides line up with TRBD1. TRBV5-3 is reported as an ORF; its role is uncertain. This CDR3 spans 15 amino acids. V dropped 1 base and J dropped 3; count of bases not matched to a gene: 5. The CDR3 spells CARSLTGQGCYEQYF. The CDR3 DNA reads TGTGCCAGAAGCTTGACGGGACAGGGCTGCTACGAGCAGTACTTC.

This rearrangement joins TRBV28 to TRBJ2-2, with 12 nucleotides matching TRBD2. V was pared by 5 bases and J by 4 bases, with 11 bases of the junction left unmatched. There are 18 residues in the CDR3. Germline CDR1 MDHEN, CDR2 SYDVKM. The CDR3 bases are TGTGCCAGCAGTGCAGGACTAGCGGGAAGGGGGGGCACCGGGGAGCTGTTTTTT. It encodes CASSAGLAGRGGTGELFF.

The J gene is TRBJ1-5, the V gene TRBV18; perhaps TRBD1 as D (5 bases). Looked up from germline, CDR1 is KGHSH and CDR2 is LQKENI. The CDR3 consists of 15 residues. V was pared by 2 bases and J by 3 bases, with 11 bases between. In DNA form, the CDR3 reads TGTGCCAGCTCACCAACGAGCAGGGTCAATCAGCCCCAGCATTTT. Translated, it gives CASSPTSRVNQPQHF.

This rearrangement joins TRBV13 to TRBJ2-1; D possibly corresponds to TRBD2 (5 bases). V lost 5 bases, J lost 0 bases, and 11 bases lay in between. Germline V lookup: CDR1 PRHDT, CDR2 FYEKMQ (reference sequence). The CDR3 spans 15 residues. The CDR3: CASSQRSGSYNEQFF. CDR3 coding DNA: TGTGCCAGCAGCCAGCGGAGCGGCTCCTACAATGAGCAGTTCTTC. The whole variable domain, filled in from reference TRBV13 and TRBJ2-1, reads AAGVIQSPRHLIKEKRETATLKCYPIPRHDTVYWYQQGPGQDPQFLISFYEKMQSDKGSIPDRFSAQQFSDYHSELNMSSLELGDSALYFCASSQRSGSYNEQFFGPGTRLTVL.